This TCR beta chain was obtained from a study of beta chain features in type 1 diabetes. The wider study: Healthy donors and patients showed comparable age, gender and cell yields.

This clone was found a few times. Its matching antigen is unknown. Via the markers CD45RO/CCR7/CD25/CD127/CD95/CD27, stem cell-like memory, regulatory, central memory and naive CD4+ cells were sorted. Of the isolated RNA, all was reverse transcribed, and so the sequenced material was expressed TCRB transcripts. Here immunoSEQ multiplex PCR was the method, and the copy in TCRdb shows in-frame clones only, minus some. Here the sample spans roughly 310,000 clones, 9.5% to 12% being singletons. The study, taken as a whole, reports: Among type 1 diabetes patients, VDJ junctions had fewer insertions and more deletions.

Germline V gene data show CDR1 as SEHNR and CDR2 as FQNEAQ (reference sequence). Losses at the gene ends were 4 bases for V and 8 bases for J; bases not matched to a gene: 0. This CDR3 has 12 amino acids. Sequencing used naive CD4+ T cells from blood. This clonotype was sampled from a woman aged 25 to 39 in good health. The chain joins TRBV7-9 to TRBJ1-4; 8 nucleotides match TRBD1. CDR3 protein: CASSSGGEKLFF. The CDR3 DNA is TGTGCCAGCAGCTCAGGGGGCGAAAAACTGTTTTTT.